One sample yielded the 27 T cell receptor beta chains listed below, sequenced in a study of untreated major depressive disorder. Study findings and constraints: Depressed patients' CD4+ T cells carried increased TRBV05-01 (Vbeta 5.1) usage versus control CD4+ T cells.

Clones were sequenced by immunoSEQ multiplex PCR, and TCRdb holds only the in-frame ones, with some missing. The sample has roughly 13,000 clones; over 80% are singletons. Their target antigens are unknown. The sequenced sample consisted of CD4+ T cells from PBMCs. The receptors derive from a woman in her twenties or thirties with major depressive disorder.

The CDR3 loop is CASSLTVYEQYF. CDR3 nucleotide sequence: TGTGCCAGCAGCCTGACAGTCTACGAGCAGTACTTC. This chain links TRBV7-9 with TRBJ2-7; tentatively, D is TRBD1 (5 bases). Trimming cost V 5 bases and J 3 bases, with 8 bases left between them. This CDR3 has 12 amino acids. CDR1 and CDR2 (germline): SEHNR, FQNEAQ (reference sequence).

Here the CDR3 DNA reads TGTGCCAGCAGTTTCTTGGATTCACCCCTCCACTTT. This translates into CASSFLDSPLHF. The chain is built from TRBV27 and TRBJ1-6; D not certain. Germline V CDR1 and CDR2: MNHEY, SMNVEV (reference sequence). There are 12 residues in the CDR3. V dropped 3 bases and J dropped 8 bases, with 5 bases sitting between them.

The genes are TRBV28 and TRBJ2-5; no reliable D call. Trimming left V 3 bases short and J 4 bases short, with 15 bases between. This CDR3 comprises 15 residues. Germline V gives CDR1 MDHEN, CDR2 SYDVKM. This chain's CDR3 is CASSLPLADGETQYF. CDR3 DNA: TGTGCCAGCAGTTTGCCCCTCGCAGACGGAGAGACCCAGTACTTC. The variable domain in full, completed from reference TRBV28 and TRBJ2-5, reads DVKVTQSSRYLVKRTGEKVFLECVQDMDHENMFWYRQDPGLGLRLIYFSYDVKMKEKGDIPEGYSVSREKKERFSLILESASTNQTSMYLCASSLPLADGETQYFGPGTRLLVL.

The chain carries TRBV27 and TRBJ1-1; D is unresolved. V was shortened by 4 bases and J by 7 bases, with 16 bases between the two germline ends. This CDR3 region has 14 residues. Germline assignment: CDR1 MNHEY and CDR2 SMNVEV (reference sequence). The CDR3: CASSSRDLLGEAFF. For the CDR3, the DNA is TGTGCCAGCAGTTCCCGAGACCTTTTGGGTGAAGCTTTCTTT.

The genes are TRBV5-4 and TRBJ2-1; D is undetermined. Germline V gives CDR1 SGHNT, CDR2 YYREEE (reference sequence). The CDR3 sequence is 13 residues long. Trimming took off 0 bases at V and 6 bases at J, with 7 bases between the two ends. CDR3 DNA sequence: TGTGCCAGCAGCTTGGCCTTAGCCAATGAGCAGTTCTTC. Amino acid sequence: CASSLALANEQFF.

In this sample, this clone turned up once. This chain uses TRBV28 with TRBJ2-7; D may be TRBD1 (8 bases). The CDR3 runs to 16 residues. Germline CDR1 is MDHEN and CDR2 is SYDVKM. The germline V and J ends were trimmed by 6 bases and 0 bases, with 18 bases remaining between them. This chain's CDR3 is CASRGGDRRSSYEQYF. Written as DNA, the CDR3 is TGTGCCAGCAGAGGGGGGGACAGGAGAAGCTCCTACGAGCAGTACTTC.

This clone was detected once. The rearrangement uses TRBV11-3 and TRBJ2-3; 12 bases agree with TRBD2. V was pared by 5 bases and J by 1 base, with 7 bases of the junction left unmatched. The germline gives CDR1 SGHNT, CDR2 YENEEA. This CDR3 contains 17 residues. In DNA form, the CDR3 reads TGTGCCAGCAGCAAGACTAGCGGGGGAGGAGGCACAGATACGCAGTATTTT. Its protein product is CASSKTSGGGGTDTQYF.

The V call is TRBV4-2, the J call TRBJ2-1, with D unresolved. Germline V gene sequence: CDR1 LGHNA, CDR2 YNFKEQ. V was trimmed by 0 bases and J by 7 bases, leaving 4 bases between them. This CDR3 has 12 amino acids. CDR3 in DNA: TGTGCCAGCAGCCAAGAGGTAAATGAGCAGTTCTTC. Protein product: CASSQEVNEQFF.

This chain links TRBV29-1 with TRBJ1-2; 8 nucleotides match TRBD1. The trim removed 7 bases at V and 8 bases at J, leaving 9 bases unmatched. This CDR3 has 12 amino acids. Germline assignment: CDR1 SQVTM and CDR2 ANQGSEA. Here the CDR3 reads CSAEDRVSGYTF. DNA of the CDR3: TGCAGCGCTGAGGACAGGGTCTCCGGCTACACCTTC.

The CDR3 DNA reads TGTGCCAGCAGCTTGACTAGCAGGGCTTACACCGGGGAGCTGTTTTTT. Protein sequence: CASSLTSRAYTGELFF. V and J are TRBV5-4 and TRBJ2-2; D may be TRBD2 (6 bases). Trimming shortened V by 1 base and J by 3 bases, and 13 bases separated the two germline ends. Looked up from germline, CDR1 is SGHNT and CDR2 is YYREEE (reference sequence). CDR3 length: 16 residues.

V usage is TRBV4-1 and J usage is TRBJ2-7; 14 bases line up with TRBD2. Losses at the gene ends were 3 bases for V and 6 bases for J; bases not matched to a gene: 1. CDR1 and CDR2 (germline): MGHRA, YSYEKL. The CDR3 runs 14 residues. CDR3 in amino acids: CASSQGLAGVEQYF. In DNA, the CDR3 is TGCGCCAGCAGCCAGGGACTAGCGGGGGTCGAGCAGTACTTC.

The V call is TRBV9, the J call TRBJ2-7, with 9 bases that match TRBD1. The CDR3 loop spans 16 amino acids. V lost 4 bases to trimming and J lost 4 bases; unmatched junction nucleotides: 12. The germline V gene has CDR1 SGDLS and CDR2 YYNGEE. The CDR3 DNA reads TGTGCCAGCAGCTCGGGGACAGGGCACACCTCTTACGAGCAGTACTTC. It codes for CASSSGTGHTSYEQYF. Full variable domain (missing parts from reference TRBV9 and TRBJ2-7): DSGVTQTPKHLITATGQRVTLRCSPRSGDLSVYWYQQSLDQGLQFLIQYYNGEERAKGNILERFSAQQFPDLHSELNLSSLELGDSALYFCASSSGTGHTSYEQYFGPGTRLTVT.

The chain couples TRBV27 to TRBJ2-1; D ambiguous. The germline V and J ends were trimmed by 3 bases and 8 bases, with 11 bases remaining between them. The CDR3 is 13 amino acids. The germline CDR1 and CDR2 sequences are MNHEY and SMNVEV (reference sequence). DNA of the CDR3: TGTGCCAGCAGTTTTTTAGGTCCTTATGAGCAGTTCTTC. Translation: CASSFLGPYEQFF.

This clone was observed a few times. This rearrangement joins TRBV18 to TRBJ2-5; D not resolved. Germline CDR1 and CDR2: KGHSH and LQKENI. With 3 bases removed from V and 4 bases from J, the gap between germline ends came to 12 bases. The CDR3 extends over 14 amino acids. The CDR3 sequence: CASSPVNSGETQYF. CDR3 DNA sequence: TGTGCCAGCTCACCGGTAAATTCGGGAGAGACCCAGTACTTC. Drawing the rest from reference TRBV18 and TRBJ2-5, the complete variable domain is NAGVMQNPRHLVRRRGQEARLRCSPMKGHSHVYWYRQLPEEGLKFMVYLQKENIIDESGMPKERFSAEFPKEGPSILRIQQVVRGDSAAYFCASSPVNSGETQYFGPGTRLLVL.

The chain carries TRBV18 and TRBJ1-1; D is perhaps TRBD1 (6 bases). Per germline, CDR1 KGHSH and CDR2 LQKENI. The length of the CDR3 is 15 residues. V dropped 0 bases and J dropped 0 bases, with 8 bases sitting between them. DNA for the CDR3: TGTGCCAGCTCACCACCGCACAGGGTGAACACTGAAGCTTTCTTT. This encodes CASSPPHRVNTEAFF.

This clone was counted between two and nine times. This chain connects TRBV6-1 to TRBJ1-4; D not certain. Per the germline V gene, CDR1 is MNHNS and CDR2 is SASEGT. The length of the CDR3 is 14 residues. The ends were cut back, 6 bases at V and 2 bases at J, with 10 bases in the middle. The CDR3 coding sequence is TGTGCCAGCAGAGTCGGCACCACTAATGAAAAACTGTTTTTT. This sequence encodes CASRVGTTNEKLFF.

The sample holds one count of this clone. The rearrangement uses TRBV6-5 and TRBJ1-1; D is ambiguous. Germline values: CDR1 MNHEY, CDR2 SVGAGI. The CDR3 has 12 amino acids. V was trimmed by 5 bases and J by 4 bases, leaving 8 bases between them. As DNA, the CDR3 is TGTGCCAGCAGTCTGGGTCCCACTGAAGCTTTCTTT. Residues: CASSLGPTEAFF.

This clone was counted once. The V gene is TRBV6-1, the J gene TRBJ1-1, with D unresolved. Germline V gene lookup returns CDR1 MNHNS and CDR2 SASEGT. The CDR3 totals 13 residues. The germline V and J ends were trimmed by 6 bases and 3 bases, with 11 bases remaining between them. The CDR3 DNA follows: TGTGCCAGCAGAAAAAACGGTTACACTGAAGCTTTCTTT. The encoded protein is CASRKNGYTEAFF.

This chain connects TRBV2 to TRBJ2-1, with 11 bases identical to TRBD2. The junction had 8 bases not matched to a gene; V was cut back by 9 bases and J by 7 bases. CDR1 and CDR2 from the germline V gene are SNHLY and FYNNEI. The CDR3 length is 14 residues. The CDR3 is CASQTSGRRNEQFF. The CDR3 region has the DNA TGTGCCAGTCAAACTAGCGGGAGAAGAAATGAGCAGTTCTTC.

The rearrangement uses TRBV5-1 and TRBJ2-7; 11 bases agree with TRBD2. With 4 bases clipped from V and 4 bases from J, the junction kept 10 bases outside the gene matches. From germline, CDR1 is SGHRS and CDR2 YFSETQ. The CDR3 runs 16 residues. The CDR3 bases are TGCGCCAGCAGCCCGGGAACTAGCGGGAGTTTTTACGAGCAGTACTTC. The encoded protein is CASSPGTSGSFYEQYF.

The chain is built from TRBV5-1 and TRBJ1-1, with 7 nucleotides matching TRBD1. V lost 4 bases, J lost 0 bases, and 18 bases stayed unmatched. The CDR3 contains 19 residues. Per germline, CDR1 SGHRS and CDR2 YFSETQ. CDR3 region: CASSPGPDRASALNTEAFF. In DNA form, the CDR3 reads TGCGCCAGCAGCCCTGGGCCCGACAGGGCCAGCGCGTTGAACACTGAAGCTTTCTTT.

The J gene is TRBJ1-1, the V gene TRBV7-2; D gene unclear. V was cut by 0 bases and J by 5 bases, with 7 bases left in between. Looked up from germline, CDR1 is SGHTA and CDR2 is FQGNSA. This CDR3 contains 13 residues. CDR3 sequence reads: CASSLAYRTEAFF. In nucleotides, the CDR3 is TGTGCCAGCAGCTTAGCATACCGGACTGAAGCTTTCTTT.

V gene TRBV2 combines with J gene TRBJ1-3; 10 nucleotides align to TRBD1. Germline CDR1 reads SNHLY; CDR2 reads FYNNEI. V lost 10 bases and J lost 4; bases outside the gene matches: 7. This CDR3 has 14 residues. CDR3 sequence: CATQTGGIGNTIYF. CDR3 coding DNA: TGTGCCACCCAGACAGGGGGCATCGGAAACACCATATATTTT.

J is TRBJ2-3 and V is TRBV19; TRBD2 aligns across 8 bases. The CDR3 length is 17 residues. The V segment lost 4 bases and the J segment 1 base; nucleotides outside the gene matches: 10. Germline values: CDR1 LNHDA, CDR2 SQIVND (reference sequence). CDR3 DNA sequence: TGTGCCAGTAGTACGACAGGAGCGCGGGGGGGCACAGATACGCAGTATTTT. It is translated as CASSTTGARGGTDTQYF.

The gene calls are TRBV7-2 and TRBJ2-5, with 11 bases matching TRBD2. The CDR3 runs 15 residues. Germline V lookup: CDR1 SGHTA, CDR2 FQGNSA. V shed 2 bases and J 4 bases; nucleotides not matched to a gene: 3. The CDR3 bases are TGTGCCAGCAGCTTATCCCTAGCGGGAGGAGAGACCCAGTACTTC. It encodes CASSLSLAGGETQYF. Combining the CDR3 with reference TRBV7-2 and TRBJ2-5 gives the whole variable domain GAGVSQSPSNKVTEKGKDVELRCDPISGHTALYWYRQSLGQGLEFLIYFQGNSAPDKSGLPSDRFSAERTGGSVSTLTIQRTQQEDSAVYLCASSLSLAGGETQYFGPGTRLLVL.

This rearrangement joins TRBV7-9 to TRBJ2-7; tentatively, D is TRBD2 (6 bases). The length of the CDR3 is 17 residues. V was pared by 3 bases and J by 3 bases, with 21 bases between. CDR1 and CDR2 (germline): SEHNR, FQNEAQ (reference sequence). The DNA of the CDR3 is TGTGCCAGCAGCTTGGGGCGGGGCTATGCCGGGGACTACGAGCAGTACTTC. Amino acids: CASSLGRGYAGDYEQYF.

The CDR3 here is CAWSVQHRGEYEQYF. As DNA, the CDR3 is TGTGCCTGGAGTGTACAACACAGGGGGGAGTACGAGCAGTACTTC. The chain carries TRBV30 and TRBJ2-7; TRBD1 agrees at 8 bases. The CDR3 is 15 amino acids. Germline V gene sequence: CDR1 GTSNPN, CDR2 SVGIG (reference sequence). V dropped 0 bases and J dropped 4; count of bases not matched to a gene: 8.